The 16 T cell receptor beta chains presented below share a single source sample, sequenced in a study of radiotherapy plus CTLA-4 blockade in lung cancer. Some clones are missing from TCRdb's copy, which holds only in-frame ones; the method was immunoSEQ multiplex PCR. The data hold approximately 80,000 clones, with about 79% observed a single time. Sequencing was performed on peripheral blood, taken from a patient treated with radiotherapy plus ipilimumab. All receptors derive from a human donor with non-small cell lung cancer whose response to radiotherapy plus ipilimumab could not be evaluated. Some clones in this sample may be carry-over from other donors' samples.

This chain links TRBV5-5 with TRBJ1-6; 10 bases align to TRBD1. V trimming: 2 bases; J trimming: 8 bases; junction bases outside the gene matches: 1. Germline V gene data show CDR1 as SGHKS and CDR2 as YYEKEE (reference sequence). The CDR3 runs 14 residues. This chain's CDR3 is CASSFDRGHSPLHF. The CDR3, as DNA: TGTGCCAGCAGCTTCGACAGGGGGCATTCACCCCTCCACTTT.

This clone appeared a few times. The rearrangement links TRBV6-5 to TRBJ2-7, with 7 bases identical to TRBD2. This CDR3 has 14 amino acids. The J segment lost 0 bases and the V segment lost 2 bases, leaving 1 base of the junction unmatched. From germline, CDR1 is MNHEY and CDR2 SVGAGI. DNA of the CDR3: TGTGCCAGCAGTTACCCGGGGGGCTCCTACGAGCAGTACTTC. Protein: CASSYPGGSYEQYF.

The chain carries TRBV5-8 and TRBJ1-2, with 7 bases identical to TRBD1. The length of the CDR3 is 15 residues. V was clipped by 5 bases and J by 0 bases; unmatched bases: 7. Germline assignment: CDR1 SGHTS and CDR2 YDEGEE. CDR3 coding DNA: TGTGCCAGCAGACCAGGGGGAAACTCTAACTATGGCTACACCTTC. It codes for CASRPGGNSNYGYTF.

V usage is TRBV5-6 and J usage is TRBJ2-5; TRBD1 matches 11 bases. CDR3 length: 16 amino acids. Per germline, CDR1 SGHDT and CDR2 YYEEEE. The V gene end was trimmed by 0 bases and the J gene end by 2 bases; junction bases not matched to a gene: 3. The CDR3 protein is CASSLARDRGQETQYF. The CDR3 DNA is TGTGCCAGCAGCTTGGCGCGGGACAGGGGGCAAGAGACCCAGTACTTC.

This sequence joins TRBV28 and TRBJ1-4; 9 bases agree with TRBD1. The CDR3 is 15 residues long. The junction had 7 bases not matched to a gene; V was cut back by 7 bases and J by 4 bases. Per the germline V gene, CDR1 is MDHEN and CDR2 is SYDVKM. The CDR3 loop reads CASTPTGQGNEKLFF. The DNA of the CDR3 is TGTGCCAGCACCCCCACGGGACAGGGTAATGAAAAACTGTTTTTT.

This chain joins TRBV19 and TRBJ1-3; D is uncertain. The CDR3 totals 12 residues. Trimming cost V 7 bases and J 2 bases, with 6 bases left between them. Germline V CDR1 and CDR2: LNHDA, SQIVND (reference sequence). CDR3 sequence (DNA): TGTGCCAGTACGGGTGCTGGAAACACCATATATTTT. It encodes CASTGAGNTIYF.

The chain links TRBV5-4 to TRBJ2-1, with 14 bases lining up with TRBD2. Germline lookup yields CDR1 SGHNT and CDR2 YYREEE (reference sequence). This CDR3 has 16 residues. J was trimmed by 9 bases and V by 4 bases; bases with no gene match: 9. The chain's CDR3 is CASSPMTSGGEGEQFF. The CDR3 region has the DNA TGTGCCAGCAGCCCGATGACTAGCGGGGGGGAAGGTGAGCAGTTCTTC.

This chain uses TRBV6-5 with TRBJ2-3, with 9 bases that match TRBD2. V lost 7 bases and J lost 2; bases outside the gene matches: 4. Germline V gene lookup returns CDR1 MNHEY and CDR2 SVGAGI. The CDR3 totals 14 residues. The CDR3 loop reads CASNQRGATDTQYF. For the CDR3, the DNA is TGTGCCAGCAATCAGCGGGGGGCCACAGATACGCAGTATTTT.

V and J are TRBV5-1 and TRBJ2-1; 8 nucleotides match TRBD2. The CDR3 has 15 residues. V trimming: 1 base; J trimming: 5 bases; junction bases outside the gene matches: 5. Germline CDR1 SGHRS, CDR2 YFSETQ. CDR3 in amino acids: CASSLRGGRDNEQFF. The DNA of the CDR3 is TGCGCCAGCAGCTTGCGGGGGGGCCGGGACAATGAGCAGTTCTTC.

The CDR3 loop is CASSRGTASSEAFF. The CDR3 nucleotides read TGTGCCAGCAGCCGCGGGACGGCAAGTAGTGAAGCTTTCTTT. V usage is TRBV7-6 and J usage is TRBJ1-1, with D maybe TRBD1 (5 bases). The CDR3 sequence is 14 residues long. V lost 5 bases, J lost 7 bases, and 17 bases lay in between. CDR1 SGHVS and CDR2 FNYEAQ come from the germline V gene.

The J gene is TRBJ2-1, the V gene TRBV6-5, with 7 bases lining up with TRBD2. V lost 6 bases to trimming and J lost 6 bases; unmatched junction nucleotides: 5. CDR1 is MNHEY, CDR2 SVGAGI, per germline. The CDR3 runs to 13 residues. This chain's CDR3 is CASRKTGGNEQFF. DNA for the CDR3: TGTGCCAGCAGGAAGACGGGGGGCAATGAGCAGTTCTTC.

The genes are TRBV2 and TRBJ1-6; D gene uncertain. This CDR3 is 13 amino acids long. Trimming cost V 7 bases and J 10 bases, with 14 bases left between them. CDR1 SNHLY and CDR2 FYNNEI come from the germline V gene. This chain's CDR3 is CASIETGTSPLHF. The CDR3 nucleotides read TGTGCCAGCATTGAGACGGGAACGTCACCCCTCCACTTT. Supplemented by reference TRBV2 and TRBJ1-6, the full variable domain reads EPEVTQTPSHQVTQMGQEVILRCVPISNHLYFYWYRQILGQKVEFLVSFYNNEISEKSEIFDDQFSVERPDGSNFTLKIRSTKLEDSAMYFCASIETGTSPLHFGNGTRLTVT.

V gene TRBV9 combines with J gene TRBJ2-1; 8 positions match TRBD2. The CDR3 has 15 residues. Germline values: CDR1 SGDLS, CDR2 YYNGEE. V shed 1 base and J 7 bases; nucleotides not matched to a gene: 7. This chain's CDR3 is CASSVRSGGWNEQFF. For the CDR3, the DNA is TGTGCCAGCAGCGTAAGGAGCGGGGGCTGGAATGAGCAGTTCTTC.

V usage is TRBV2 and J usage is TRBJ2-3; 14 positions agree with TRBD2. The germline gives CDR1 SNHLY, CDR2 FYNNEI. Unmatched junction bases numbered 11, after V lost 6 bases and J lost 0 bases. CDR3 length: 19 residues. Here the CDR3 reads CASRTGLAGGPSSTDTQYF. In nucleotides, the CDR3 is TGTGCCAGCAGAACCGGACTAGCGGGGGGACCGTCTAGCACAGATACGCAGTATTTT.

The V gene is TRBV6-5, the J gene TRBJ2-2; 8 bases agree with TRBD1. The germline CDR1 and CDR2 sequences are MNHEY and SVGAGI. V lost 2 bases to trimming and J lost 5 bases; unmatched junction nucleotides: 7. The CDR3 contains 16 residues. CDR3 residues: CASSYDPGTGTGELFF. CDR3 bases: TGTGCCAGCAGTTACGACCCCGGGACAGGTACCGGGGAGCTGTTTTTT.

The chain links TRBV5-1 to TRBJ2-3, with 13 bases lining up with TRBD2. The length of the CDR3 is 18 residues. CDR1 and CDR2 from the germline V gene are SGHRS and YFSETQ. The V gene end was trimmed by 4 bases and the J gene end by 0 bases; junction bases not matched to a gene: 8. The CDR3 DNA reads TGCGCCAGCAGCCCCCTGACTAGCGGGGGGCCTAGCACAGATACGCAGTATTTT. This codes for CASSPLTSGGPSTDTQYF.